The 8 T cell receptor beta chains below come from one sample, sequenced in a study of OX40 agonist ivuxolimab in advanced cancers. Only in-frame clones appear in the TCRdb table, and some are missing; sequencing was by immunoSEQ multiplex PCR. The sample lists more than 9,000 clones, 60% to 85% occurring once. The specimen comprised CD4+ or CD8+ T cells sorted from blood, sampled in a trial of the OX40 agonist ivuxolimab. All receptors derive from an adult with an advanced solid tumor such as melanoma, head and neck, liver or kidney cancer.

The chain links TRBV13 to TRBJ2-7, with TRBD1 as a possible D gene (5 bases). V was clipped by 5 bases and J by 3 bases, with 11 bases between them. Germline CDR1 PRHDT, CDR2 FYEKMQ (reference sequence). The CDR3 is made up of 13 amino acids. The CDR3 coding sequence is TGTGCCAGCAGCGCTCCAGGGTACTACGAGCAGTACTTC. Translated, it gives CASSAPGYYEQYF.

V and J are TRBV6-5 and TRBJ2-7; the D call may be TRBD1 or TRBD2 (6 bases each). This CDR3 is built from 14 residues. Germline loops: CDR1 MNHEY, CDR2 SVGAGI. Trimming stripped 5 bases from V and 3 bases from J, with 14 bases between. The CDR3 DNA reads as TGTGCCAGCAGTAGGAACAGGGACTTCTACGAGCAGTACTTC. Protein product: CASSRNRDFYEQYF.

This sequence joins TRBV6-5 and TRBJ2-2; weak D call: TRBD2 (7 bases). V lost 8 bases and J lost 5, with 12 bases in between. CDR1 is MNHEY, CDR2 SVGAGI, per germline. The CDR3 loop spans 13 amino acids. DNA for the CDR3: TGTGCCAGCTGTGCGGGGGCAACCGGGGAGCTGTTTTTT. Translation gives CASCAGATGELFF.

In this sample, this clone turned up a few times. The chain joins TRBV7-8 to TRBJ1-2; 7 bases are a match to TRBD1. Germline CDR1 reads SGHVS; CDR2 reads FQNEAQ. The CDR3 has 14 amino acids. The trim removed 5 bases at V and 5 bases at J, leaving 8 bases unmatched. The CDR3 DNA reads TGTGCCAGCAGCGAACAGGGGTTAAAATATGGCTACACCTTC. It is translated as CASSEQGLKYGYTF.

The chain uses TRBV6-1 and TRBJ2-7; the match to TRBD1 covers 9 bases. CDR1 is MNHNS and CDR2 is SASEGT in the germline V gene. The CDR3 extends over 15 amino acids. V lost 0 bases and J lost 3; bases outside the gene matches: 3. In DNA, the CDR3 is TGTGCCAGCAGTGAAGCGACAGGGGGTCTCTACGAGCAGTACTTC. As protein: CASSEATGGLYEQYF.

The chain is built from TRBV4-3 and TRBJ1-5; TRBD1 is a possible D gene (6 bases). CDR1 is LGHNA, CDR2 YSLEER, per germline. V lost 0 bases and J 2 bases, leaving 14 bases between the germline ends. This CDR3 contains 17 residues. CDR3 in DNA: TGCGCCAGCAGCCAAGATTGGGGGGGGGCCGGCAATCAGCCCCAGCATTTT. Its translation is CASSQDWGGAGNQPQHF.

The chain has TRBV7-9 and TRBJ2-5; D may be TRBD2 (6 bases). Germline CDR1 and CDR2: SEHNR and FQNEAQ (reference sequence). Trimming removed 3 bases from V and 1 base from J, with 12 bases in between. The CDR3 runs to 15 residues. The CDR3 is CASSLGLGGQETQYF. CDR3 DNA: TGTGCCAGCAGCTTGGGGTTGGGAGGCCAAGAGACCCAGTACTTC.

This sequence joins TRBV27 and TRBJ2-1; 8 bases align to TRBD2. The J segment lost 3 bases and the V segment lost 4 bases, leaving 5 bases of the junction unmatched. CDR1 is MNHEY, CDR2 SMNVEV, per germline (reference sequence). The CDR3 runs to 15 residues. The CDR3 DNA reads TGTGCCAGCAGTTCACTAGCGGCCCTCTACAATGAGCAGTTCTTC. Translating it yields CASSSLAALYNEQFF.